This T cell receptor beta chain derives from a study of blood T cell repertoires in COVID-19. Study-wide context: The cDNA or gDNA used as material had been derived from T cells, B-cell-depleted T cells, or PBMCs.

Original processing methods: How many nucleated cells were present was estimated from reference gene primer amplification. Data came from immunoSEQ multiplex PCR; TCRdb stores just in-frame clones and leaves some out. The V and J calls and clone size come from that table; D and trimming were worked out from the DNA. The table shows 150,000 to 200,000 clones, with around 89% occurring only once. The CDR3 extends over 13 amino acids. Trimming left V 6 bases short and J 4 bases short, with 14 bases between. Per germline, CDR1 SGHRS and CDR2 YFSETQ. This clonotype originated in a man in his sixties with acute or convalescent COVID-19. Sequences were obtained from peripheral blood. This chain connects TRBV5-1 to TRBJ2-7; D may be TRBD2 (6 bases). This CDR3 is CASTRGVGYEQYF. As DNA, the CDR3 is TGCGCCAGCACTCGCGGGGTGGGGTACGAGCAGTACTTC.